This T cell receptor (beta chain) is from a study of cytomegalovirus exposure and HLA in healthy donors. Study-wide points: Accurate prediction of HLA-A and HLA-B alleles (for most subjects) was reportedly achieved from TCR beta sequences.

PCR involved 60 Vbeta and 13 Jbeta primers. TCRdb's table, derived via immunoSEQ multiplex PCR, lists solely in-frame clones and lacks some. The sample contains about 250,000 clones, around 66% of which appear only once. This clone was seen more than once but under ten times. As yet, its antigen is unknown. The CDR3 consists of 13 residues. Germline V CDR1 and CDR2: MDHEN, SYDVKM. The V gene lost 5 bases and the J gene lost 5 bases, with 9 bases spanning the gap. The V and J genes are TRBV28 and TRBJ1-4; tentatively, D is TRBD1 (5 bases). This sequence originates from a female donor in good health and CMV-seronegative. Sequencing was done on a sample of PBMCs. The DNA of the CDR3 is TGTGCCAGCAGTCCGGGGGGGAATGAAAAACTGTTTTTT. Translating gives CASSPGGNEKLFF.